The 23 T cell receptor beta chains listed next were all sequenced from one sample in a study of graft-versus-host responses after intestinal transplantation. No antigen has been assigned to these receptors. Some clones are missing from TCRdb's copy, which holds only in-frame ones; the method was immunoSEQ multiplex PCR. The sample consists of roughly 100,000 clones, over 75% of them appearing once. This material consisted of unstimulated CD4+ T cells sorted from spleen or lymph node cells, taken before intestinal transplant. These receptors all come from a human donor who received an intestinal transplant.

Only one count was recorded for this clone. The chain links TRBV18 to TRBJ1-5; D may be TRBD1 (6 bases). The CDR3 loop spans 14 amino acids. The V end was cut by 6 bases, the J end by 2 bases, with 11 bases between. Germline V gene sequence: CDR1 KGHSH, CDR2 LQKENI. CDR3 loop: CASSQGQRNQPQHF. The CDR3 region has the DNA TGTGCCAGCTCGCAAGGACAGCGCAATCAGCCCCAGCATTTT.

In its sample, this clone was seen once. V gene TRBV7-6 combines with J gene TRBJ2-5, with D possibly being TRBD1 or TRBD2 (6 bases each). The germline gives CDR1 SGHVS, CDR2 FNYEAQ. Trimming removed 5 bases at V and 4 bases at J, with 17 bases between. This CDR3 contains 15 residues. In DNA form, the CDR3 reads TGTGCCAGCAGCCCCCGGGTCGGGGGCATAGAGACCCAGTACTTC. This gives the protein CASSPRVGGIETQYF.

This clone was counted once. This chain's CDR3 is CASSEGGNSNQPQHF. The DNA for the CDR3 is TGTGCCAGCAGTGAAGGGGGCAATAGCAATCAGCCCCAGCATTTT. The chain links TRBV2 to TRBJ1-5; D perhaps matches TRBD1 (5 bases). Germline V gene sequence: CDR1 SNHLY, CDR2 FYNNEI. CDR3 size: 15 residues. The V and J ends lost 1 base and 0 bases respectively, with 7 bases between them.

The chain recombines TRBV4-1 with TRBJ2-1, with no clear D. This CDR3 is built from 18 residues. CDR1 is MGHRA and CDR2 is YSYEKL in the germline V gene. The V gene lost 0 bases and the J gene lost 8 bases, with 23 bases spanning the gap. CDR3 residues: CASSQDTFLDPTKYEQFF. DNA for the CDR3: TGCGCCAGCAGCCAAGATACGTTCCTAGATCCCACCAAGTATGAGCAGTTCTTC.

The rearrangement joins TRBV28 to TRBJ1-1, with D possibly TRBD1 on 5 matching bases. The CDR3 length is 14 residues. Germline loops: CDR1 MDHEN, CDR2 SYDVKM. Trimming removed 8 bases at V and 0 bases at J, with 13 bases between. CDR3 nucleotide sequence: TGTGCCAGCGGCTTTAGGGGCTTGAACACTGAAGCTTTCTTT. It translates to CASGFRGLNTEAFF.

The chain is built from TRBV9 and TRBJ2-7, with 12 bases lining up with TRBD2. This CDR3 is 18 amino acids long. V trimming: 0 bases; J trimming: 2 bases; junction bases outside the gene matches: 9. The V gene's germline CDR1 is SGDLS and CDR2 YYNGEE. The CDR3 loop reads CASSVGTSGRTSAYEQYF. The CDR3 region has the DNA TGTGCCAGCAGCGTAGGTACTAGCGGGAGGACCAGTGCCTACGAGCAGTACTTC.

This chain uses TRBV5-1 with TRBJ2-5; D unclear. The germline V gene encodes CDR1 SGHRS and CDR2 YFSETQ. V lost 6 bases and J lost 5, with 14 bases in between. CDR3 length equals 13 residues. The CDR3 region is CASTFGSRETQYF. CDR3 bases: TGCGCCAGCACCTTTGGGTCTAGGGAGACCCAGTACTTC.

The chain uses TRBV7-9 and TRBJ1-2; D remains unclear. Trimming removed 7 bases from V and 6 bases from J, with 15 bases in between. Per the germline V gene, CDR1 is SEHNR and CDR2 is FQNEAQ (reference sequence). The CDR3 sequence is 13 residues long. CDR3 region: CASNGESRHGYTF. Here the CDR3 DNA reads TGTGCCAGCAACGGGGAGAGCAGACATGGCTACACCTTC.

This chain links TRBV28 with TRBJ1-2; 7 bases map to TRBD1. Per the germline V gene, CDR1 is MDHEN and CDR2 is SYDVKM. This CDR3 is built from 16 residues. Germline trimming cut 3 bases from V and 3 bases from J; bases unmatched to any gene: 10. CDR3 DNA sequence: TGTGCCAGCAGTTTCACAGGGGAAGGTTGGGACTATGGCTACACCTTC. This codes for CASSFTGEGWDYGYTF.

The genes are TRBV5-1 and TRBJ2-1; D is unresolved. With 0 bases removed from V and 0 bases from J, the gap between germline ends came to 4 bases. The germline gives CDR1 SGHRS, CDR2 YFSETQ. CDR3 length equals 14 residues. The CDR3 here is CASSLDPSYNEQFF. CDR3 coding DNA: TGCGCCAGCAGCTTGGATCCCTCCTACAATGAGCAGTTCTTC.

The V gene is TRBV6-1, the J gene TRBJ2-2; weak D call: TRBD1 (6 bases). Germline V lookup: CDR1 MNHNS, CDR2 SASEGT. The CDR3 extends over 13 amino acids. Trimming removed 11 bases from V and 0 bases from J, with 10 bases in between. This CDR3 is CASDRSNTGELFF. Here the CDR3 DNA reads TGTGCCTCCGACAGGTCGAACACCGGGGAGCTGTTTTTT.

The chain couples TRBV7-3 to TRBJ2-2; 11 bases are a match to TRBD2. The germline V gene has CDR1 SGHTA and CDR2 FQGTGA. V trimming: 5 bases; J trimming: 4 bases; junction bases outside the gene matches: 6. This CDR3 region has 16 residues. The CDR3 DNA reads TGTGCCAGCAGCCCAAAGGGACTAGCGGCCACCGGGGAGCTGTTTTTT. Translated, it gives CASSPKGLAATGELFF. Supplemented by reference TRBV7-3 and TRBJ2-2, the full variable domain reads GAGVSQTPSNKVTEKGKYVELRCDPISGHTALYWYRQSLGQGPEFLIYFQGTGAADDSGLPNDRFFAVRPEGSVSTLKIQRTERGDSAVYLCASSPKGLAATGELFFGEGSRLTVL.

CDR3 loop: CASSVGTEGTNEQFF. In DNA, the CDR3 is TGTGCCAGCAGCGTCGGGACAGAGGGGACCAATGAGCAGTTCTTC. The rearrangement links TRBV4-2 to TRBJ2-1; 7 bases line up with TRBD1. The V gene's germline CDR1 is LGHNA and CDR2 YNFKEQ. V lost 5 bases and J lost 6; bases outside the gene matches: 10. CDR3 length: 15 amino acids.

The CDR3 protein is CASKGGAVETQYF. The CDR3 DNA sequence: TGTGCCAGCAAAGGGGGCGCCGTGGAGACCCAGTACTTC. V is TRBV6-1 and J is TRBJ2-5; the match to TRBD1 covers 7 bases. The CDR3 runs to 13 residues. The junction had 7 bases not matched to a gene; V was cut back by 7 bases and J by 5 bases. In germline, CDR1 is MNHNS, CDR2 SASEGT.

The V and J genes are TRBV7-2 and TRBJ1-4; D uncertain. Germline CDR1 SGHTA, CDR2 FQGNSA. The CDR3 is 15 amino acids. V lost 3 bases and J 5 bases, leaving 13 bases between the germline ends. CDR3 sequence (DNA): TGTGCCAGCAGCTTTGTCCGGGCAAGGAATGAAAAACTGTTTTTT. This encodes CASSFVRARNEKLFF.

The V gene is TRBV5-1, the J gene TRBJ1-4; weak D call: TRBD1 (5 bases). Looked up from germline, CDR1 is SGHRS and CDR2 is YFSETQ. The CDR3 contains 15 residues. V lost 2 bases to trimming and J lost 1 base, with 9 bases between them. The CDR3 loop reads CASSFGTGTNEKLFF. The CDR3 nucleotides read TGCGCCAGCAGCTTTGGGACGGGAACTAATGAAAAACTGTTTTTT.

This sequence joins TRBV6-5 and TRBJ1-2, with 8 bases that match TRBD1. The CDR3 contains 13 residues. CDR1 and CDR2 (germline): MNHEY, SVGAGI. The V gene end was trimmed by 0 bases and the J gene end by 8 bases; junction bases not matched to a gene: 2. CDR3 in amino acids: CASSYSTGVGYTF. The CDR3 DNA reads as TGTGCCAGCAGTTACTCGACAGGGGTGGGCTACACCTTC.

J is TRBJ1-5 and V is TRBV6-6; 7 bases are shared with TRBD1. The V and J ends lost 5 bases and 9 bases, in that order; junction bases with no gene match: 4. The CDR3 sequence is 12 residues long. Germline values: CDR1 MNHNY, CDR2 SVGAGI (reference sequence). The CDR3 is CASSQGERPQHF. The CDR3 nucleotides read TGTGCCAGCAGTCAGGGGGAACGGCCCCAGCATTTT.

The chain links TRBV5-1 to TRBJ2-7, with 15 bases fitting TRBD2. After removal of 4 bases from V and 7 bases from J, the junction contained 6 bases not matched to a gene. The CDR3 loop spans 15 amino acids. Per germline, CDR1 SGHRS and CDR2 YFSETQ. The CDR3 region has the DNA TGCGCCAGCAGCCCGGGACTAGCGGGAGGCGGGGAGCAGTACTTC. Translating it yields CASSPGLAGGGEQYF.

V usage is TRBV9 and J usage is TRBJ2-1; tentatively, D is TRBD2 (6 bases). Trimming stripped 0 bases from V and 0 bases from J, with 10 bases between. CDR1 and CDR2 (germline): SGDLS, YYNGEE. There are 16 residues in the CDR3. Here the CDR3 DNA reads TGTGCCAGCAGCGTAGGTGTGCGGGGCTCCTACAATGAGCAGTTCTTC. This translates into CASSVGVRGSYNEQFF.

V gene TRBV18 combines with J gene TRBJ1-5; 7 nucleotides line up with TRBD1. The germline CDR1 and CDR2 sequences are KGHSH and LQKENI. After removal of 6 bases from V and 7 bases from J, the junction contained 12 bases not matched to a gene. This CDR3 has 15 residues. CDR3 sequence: CASSRDSGTRQPQHF. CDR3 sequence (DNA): TGTGCCAGCTCCCGGGACAGCGGGACTAGGCAGCCCCAGCATTTT.

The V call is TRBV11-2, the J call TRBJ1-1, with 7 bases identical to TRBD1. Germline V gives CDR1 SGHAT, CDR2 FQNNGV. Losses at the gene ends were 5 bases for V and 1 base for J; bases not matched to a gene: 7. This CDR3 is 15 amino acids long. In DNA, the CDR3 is TGTGCCAGCAGCCTTAGACAGGGTGAGAACACTGAAGCTTTCTTT. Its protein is CASSLRQGENTEAFF.

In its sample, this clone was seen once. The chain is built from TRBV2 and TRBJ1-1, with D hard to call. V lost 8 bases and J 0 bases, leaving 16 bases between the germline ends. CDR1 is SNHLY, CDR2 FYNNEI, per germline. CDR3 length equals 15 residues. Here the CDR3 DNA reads TGTGCCAGCCAGTTTGAAGGACGAATGAACACTGAAGCTTTCTTT. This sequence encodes CASQFEGRMNTEAFF.